The rows below give T cell receptor beta chains drawn from one sample of a study of response to subunit inactivated influenza vaccine. Each CDR3 protein is one row after TCRdb ran MiXCR on the RT-PCR reads. The sample yields over 300,000 distinct CDR3 sequences, roughly 22% seen once. Here the sequenced sample was PBMCs from blood, taken 21 months after vaccination. Receptor source: a man aged 45-69 years who received an inactivated influenza vaccine. CDR3s include the opening cysteine and the closing phenylalanine or tryptophan. Each record gives: clone size, D gene, J gene, V gene, CDR3 protein, CDR3 DNA. A D gene is named only where the DNA matches it firmly. Not every row has a clone size; where given, it reads once, few, many or a size class.

many	-	TRBJ1-1	TRBV28	CASSILNSGTEAFF	TGTGCCAGCAGCATTTTAAACAGTGGTACTGAAGCTTTCTTT
few	-	TRBJ2-2	TRBV6-5	CASSYSLQYTGELFF	TGTGCCAGCAGTTACTCGTTACAGTACACCGGGGAGCTGTTTTTT
few	-	TRBJ2-3	TRBV12-3/TRBV12-4	CASSLGSEDTQYF	TGTGCCAGCAGTTTAGGTTCTGAAGATACGCAGTATTTT
many	TRBD1	TRBJ2-5	TRBV5-6	CASSFLGTGGATQYF	TGTGCCAGCAGCTTTCTAGGGACAGGGGGGGCGACCCAGTACTTC
-	TRBD1	TRBJ1-2	TRBV4-1	CASSQPRDRASGYTF	TGCGCCAGCAGCCAACCACGGGACAGGGCTAGTGGCTACACCTTC
-	-	TRBJ1-3	TRBV12-3/TRBV12-4	CASSYTGVPSGNTIYF	TGTGCCAGCAGTTATACAGGTGTGCCCTCTGGAAACACCATATATTTT
few	TRBD1	TRBJ1-5	TRBV4-2	CASSQILEVTGVYINQPQHF	TGTGCCAGCAGCCAAATCCTCGAGGTGACAGGGGTTTACATCAATCAGCCCCAGCATTTT
few	-	TRBJ2-3	TRBV29-1	CSVDEGNTDTQYF	TGCAGCGTTGATGAGGGAAACACAGATACGCAGTATTTT
few	TRBD2	TRBJ2-1	TRBV5-1	CASSESPSGGYNEQFF	TGCGCCAGCAGCGAATCCCCTAGCGGGGGTTACAATGAGCAGTTCTTC
-	-	TRBJ1-3	TRBV28	CASRPTGNTIYF	TGTGCCAGCAGACCAACTGGAAACACCATATATTTT
-	-	TRBJ2-1	TRBV6-5	CASSYDSLYNEQFF	TGTGCCAGCAGTTACGATAGCCTATACAATGAGCAGTTCTTC
-	-	TRBJ2-3	TRBV7-2	CASSPGVSTHTDTQYF	TGTGCCAGCAGCCCAGGGGTCTCGACTCACACAGATACGCAGTATTTT
many	-	TRBJ1-1	TRBV7-6	CASSSGPIAEAFF	TGTGCCAGCAGCTCGGGACCCATCGCTGAAGCTTTCTTT
few	TRBD1	TRBJ1-6	TRBV7-2	CASSLAWDRNSPLHF	TGTGCCAGCAGCTTAGCCTGGGACAGGAATTCACCCCTCCACTTT
-	TRBD1	TRBJ2-3	TRBV7-2	CASSSRRQGEAQYF	TGTGCCAGCAGCTCCCGAAGACAGGGAGAGGCGCAGTATTTT
-	-	TRBJ2-7	TRBV11-2	CASSLRVDSDYEQYF	TGTGCCAGCAGCTTACGAGTCGACTCGGACTACGAGCAGTACTTC
-	TRBD1	TRBJ1-2	TRBV5-4	CASSFIQGAYYGYTF	TGTGCCAGCAGCTTTATCCAGGGGGCGTACTATGGCTACACCTTC
-	-	TRBJ1-2	TRBV5-1	CASSLGGRGYTF	TGCGCCAGCAGCTTGGGAGGACGTGGCTACACCTTC